These T cell receptor beta chains were read from a single sample in a study of T cell repertoires in cytomegalovirus infection. TCRdb reprocessed the reads with MiXCR, giving one entry per CDR3 protein. Of 600,000 to 700,000 distinct CDR3 sequences detected, around 35% appear once; the ten largest clones hold about 20%. These receptors have no identified antigens. This sample comprised cultured PBMCs, obtained from culture after CMV antigen stimulation. The receptors here all came from a human donor in good health (CMV status not recorded). Some clones in this sample may be carry-over from other donors' samples. The CDR3 runs from the conserved cysteine through the conserved F or W. Each record gives: J gene, V gene, clone size, D gene, CDR3 protein, CDR3 DNA. D genes are given only for firm matches. Some rows mark clone size as missing; the rest say once, few, many or name a class of expanded clone.

J gene: TRBJ1-2; V gene: TRBV6-2/TRBV6-3; clone size: -; D gene: TRBD1; CDR3 protein: CASRRTGGFYTF; CDR3 DNA: TGTGCCAGCAGAAGGACAGGAGGTTTCTACACCTTC
J gene: TRBJ1-1; V gene: TRBV2; clone size: -; D gene: -; CDR3 protein: CASSFKSMNTEAFF; CDR3 DNA: TGTGCCAGCAGCTTTAAGAGTATGAACACTGAAGCTTTCTTT
J gene: TRBJ1-2; V gene: TRBV15; clone size: -; D gene: -; CDR3 protein: CATSRPTTGGVDGYTF; CDR3 DNA: TGTGCCACCAGCAGACCCACAACAGGAGGCGTTGATGGCTACACCTTC
J gene: TRBJ1-3; V gene: TRBV4-3; clone size: few; D gene: -; CDR3 protein: CASSQDPGGAGNTIYF; CDR3 DNA: TGCGCCAGCAGCCAAGATCCGGGAGGGGCTGGAAACACCATATATTTT
J gene: TRBJ1-1; V gene: TRBV6-1; clone size: once; D gene: -; CDR3 protein: CASSPGREEAFF; CDR3 DNA: TGTGCCAGCAGCCCAGGAAGGGAGGAAGCTTTCTTT
J gene: TRBJ2-7; V gene: TRBV6-1; clone size: -; D gene: -; CDR3 protein: CASSGPDSGRRRHEQYF; CDR3 DNA: TGTGCCAGCAGTGGACCTGACTCGGGGCGACGCAGGCACGAGCAGTACTTC
J gene: TRBJ1-1; V gene: TRBV7-9; clone size: -; D gene: -; CDR3 protein: CASSPDRITEAFF; CDR3 DNA: TGTGCCAGCAGCCCTGACAGAATCACTGAAGCTTTCTTT
J gene: TRBJ2-7; V gene: TRBV6-6; clone size: -; D gene: -; CDR3 protein: CASSYSNDEQYF; CDR3 DNA: TGTGCCAGCAGTTACTCTAATGACGAGCAGTACTTC
J gene: TRBJ1-4; V gene: TRBV2; clone size: few; D gene: TRBD1; CDR3 protein: CASSRDRESEKLFF; CDR3 DNA: TGTGCCAGCAGTCGAGACAGGGAGAGTGAAAAACTGTTTTTT
J gene: TRBJ1-2; V gene: TRBV20-1; clone size: once; D gene: TRBD1; CDR3 protein: CSASRTGGAGYGYTF; CDR3 DNA: TGCAGTGCTAGCAGGACAGGGGGCGCCGGCTATGGCTACACCTTC
J gene: TRBJ1-5; V gene: TRBV23-1; clone size: few; D gene: -; CDR3 protein: CASSHPPGSVTSNQPQHF; CDR3 DNA: TGCGCCAGCAGTCATCCCCCGGGGTCCGTAACTAGCAATCAGCCCCAGCATTTT
J gene: TRBJ1-6; V gene: TRBV20-1; clone size: -; D gene: TRBD1; CDR3 protein: CSARRTGGSSPLHF; CDR3 DNA: TGCAGTGCCAGAAGGACAGGGGGAAGTTCACCCCTCCACTTT
J gene: TRBJ1-6; V gene: TRBV2; clone size: -; D gene: -; CDR3 protein: CASKVDGSYNSPLHF; CDR3 DNA: TGTGCCAGCAAAGTCGACGGCTCCTATAATTCACCCCTCCACTTT
J gene: TRBJ2-5; V gene: TRBV27; clone size: -; D gene: -; CDR3 protein: CAPDRVDLYF; CDR3 DNA: TGTGCCCCCGACAGAGTAGATCTGTACTTC
J gene: TRBJ2-3; V gene: TRBV6-1; clone size: -; D gene: -; CDR3 protein: CATERDTQYF; CDR3 DNA: TGTGCCACGGAACGGGATACGCAGTATTTT
J gene: TRBJ2-7; V gene: TRBV7-8; clone size: -; D gene: -; CDR3 protein: CASSLPPWHEQYF; CDR3 DNA: TGTGCCAGCAGTCTCCCGCCTTGGCACGAGCAGTACTTC
J gene: TRBJ2-1; V gene: TRBV18; clone size: few; D gene: TRBD2; CDR3 protein: CASSRTSGDLNEQFF; CDR3 DNA: TGTGCCAGCTCCCGGACTAGCGGGGACCTCAATGAGCAGTTCTTC
J gene: TRBJ1-1; V gene: TRBV25-1; clone size: -; D gene: -; CDR3 protein: CASSEYSEGGFYDEAFF; CDR3 DNA: TGTGCCAGCAGTGAATATTCAGAGGGGGGGTTCTATGATGAAGCTTTCTTT
J gene: TRBJ1-5; V gene: TRBV4-1; clone size: -; D gene: -; CDR3 protein: CASSQGGGARPQHF; CDR3 DNA: TGCGCCAGCAGCCAAGGAGGGGGGGCGCGCCCCCAGCATTTT
J gene: TRBJ2-7; V gene: TRBV19; clone size: few; D gene: TRBD1; CDR3 protein: CASRGTGTYEQYF; CDR3 DNA: TGTGCCAGTAGGGGGACAGGGACCTACGAGCAGTACTTC
J gene: TRBJ2-3; V gene: TRBV7-2; clone size: many; D gene: -; CDR3 protein: CASSLGGATDTQYF; CDR3 DNA: TGTGCCAGCAGCTTAGGCGGGGCCACAGATACGCAGTATTTT
J gene: TRBJ2-3; V gene: TRBV11-2; clone size: -; D gene: -; CDR3 protein: CASSLGGPFTDTQYF; CDR3 DNA: TGTGCCAGCAGCTTGGGTGGGCCGTTCACAGATACGCAGTATTTT
J gene: TRBJ2-1; V gene: TRBV9; clone size: -; D gene: TRBD2; CDR3 protein: CASSVVTSGRYEQFF; CDR3 DNA: TGTGCCAGCAGCGTAGTAACTAGCGGGAGGTATGAGCAGTTCTTC
J gene: TRBJ2-7; V gene: TRBV15; clone size: -; D gene: -; CDR3 protein: CATSRSGSLFYEQYF; CDR3 DNA: TGTGCCACCAGCAGGAGTGGTTCACTTTTTTACGAGCAGTACTTC
J gene: TRBJ1-4; V gene: TRBV15; clone size: -; D gene: -; CDR3 protein: CATSRDAYTNEKLFF; CDR3 DNA: TGTGCCACCAGCAGAGACGCCTACACCAATGAAAAACTGTTTTTT
J gene: TRBJ1-3; V gene: TRBV12-3/TRBV12-4; clone size: -; D gene: -; CDR3 protein: CASSLAGFGNTIYF; CDR3 DNA: TGTGCCAGCAGTTTGGCAGGGTTTGGAAACACCATATATTTT
J gene: TRBJ1-2; V gene: TRBV7-2; clone size: many; D gene: -; CDR3 protein: CASSLVSGGDYGYTF; CDR3 DNA: TGTGCCAGCAGCTTAGTATCAGGAGGCGACTATGGCTACACCTTC
J gene: TRBJ1-2; V gene: TRBV3-1; clone size: -; D gene: TRBD1; CDR3 protein: CASSQDRGTGGRDGYTF; CDR3 DNA: TGTGCCAGCAGCCAAGATCGGGGAACAGGGGGCCGGGATGGCTACACCTTC